Below, 25 T cell receptor beta chains from the same sample are listed, as sequenced in a study of T cell changes during pregnancy in multiple sclerosis. Repertoires were generated with immunoSEQ multiplex PCR, while TCRdb's copy carries only in-frame clones and drops some. The table lists tens of thousands of clones, approximately 92% of them singletons. The sample consisted of peripheral blood, taken before pregnancy. The receptors originated from a female donor with multiple sclerosis, enrolled in a pregnancy study.

CDR3 residues: CAHLLVGRAFF. In nucleotides, the CDR3 is TGTGCCCACCTTTTGGTCGGGAGAGCTTTCTTT. V usage is TRBV27 and J usage is TRBJ1-1; D remains ambiguous. Per the germline V gene, CDR1 is MNHEY and CDR2 is SMNVEV (reference sequence). V was shortened by 11 bases and J by 10 bases, with 17 bases between the two germline ends. The CDR3 totals 11 residues.

This chain links TRBV6-1 with TRBJ2-1, with 12 bases lining up with TRBD2. This CDR3 spans 15 amino acids. Germline V CDR1 and CDR2: MNHNS, SASEGT. Germline trimming cut 1 base from V and 6 bases from J; bases unmatched to any gene: 1. The DNA of the CDR3 is TGTGCCAGCAGTGAAGAACTAGCGGGAGGCAATGAGCAGTTCTTC. This encodes CASSEELAGGNEQFF.

The V call is TRBV7-2, the J call TRBJ2-1; the match to TRBD2 covers 11 bases. Germline lookup yields CDR1 SGHTA and CDR2 FQGNSA. This CDR3 is 14 amino acids long. After removal of 7 bases from V and 3 bases from J, the junction contained 2 bases not matched to a gene. For the CDR3, the DNA is TGTGCCAGCACCCTAGCGGGAGGCTACAATGAGCAGTTCTTC. Translated, it gives CASTLAGGYNEQFF.

The gene calls are TRBV5-5 and TRBJ2-6; 9 nucleotides line up with TRBD1. CDR1 and CDR2 from the germline V gene are SGHKS and YYEKEE (reference sequence). The CDR3 covers 19 residues. V lost 4 bases to trimming and J lost 0 bases; unmatched junction nucleotides: 11. The CDR3 here is CASSIPGTGPFSGANVLTF. The DNA of the CDR3 is TGTGCCAGCAGCATCCCCGGGACAGGGCCGTTCTCTGGGGCCAACGTCCTGACTTTC.

The genes are TRBV2 and TRBJ1-4, with a tentative D call TRBD1 (6 bases). In germline, CDR1 is SNHLY, CDR2 FYNNEI. Trimming left V 7 bases short and J 5 bases short, with 14 bases between. The length of the CDR3 is 14 residues. In nucleotides, the CDR3 is TGTGCCAGCAATTTGAGGCAGGGGAATGAAAAACTGTTTTTT. Protein product: CASNLRQGNEKLFF.

This sequence joins TRBV25-1 and TRBJ2-2; tentative D call: TRBD1 (6 bases). The CDR3 loop spans 15 amino acids. CDR1 is MGHDK and CDR2 is SYGVNS in the germline V gene. V was clipped by 2 bases and J by 6 bases, with 13 bases between them. The CDR3 reads CASSEHNRDAGELFF. In DNA form, the CDR3 reads TGTGCCAGCAGTGAACACAACAGGGACGCCGGGGAGCTGTTTTTT.

V gene TRBV5-1 combines with J gene TRBJ2-7; 7 bases are shared with TRBD1. This CDR3 has 15 residues. Germline-derived CDR1 and CDR2 are SGHRS and YFSETQ. The J segment lost 4 bases and the V segment lost 0 bases, leaving 7 bases of the junction unmatched. This chain's CDR3 is CASSLARGFGYEQYF. The CDR3 DNA sequence: TGCGCCAGCAGCTTGGCCAGGGGGTTCGGGTACGAGCAGTACTTC.

V is TRBV5-1 and J is TRBJ2-7, with 8 bases fitting TRBD2. Germline CDR1 reads SGHRS; CDR2 reads YFSETQ. The CDR3 is 14 amino acids. V was clipped by 4 bases and J by 4 bases; unmatched bases: 7. CDR3 amino acids: CASSPDSGGYEQYF. CDR3 coding DNA: TGCGCCAGCAGCCCGGACTCGGGGGGGTACGAGCAGTACTTC.

Of note for this clone: Other DNA sequences from this sample encode an identical CDR3 as well. The chain is built from TRBV29-1 and TRBJ2-3; D gene uncertain. V was cut by 1 base and J by 1 base, with 9 bases left in between. Germline CDR1 and CDR2: SQVTM and ANQGSEA. The CDR3 runs 14 residues. Written as DNA, the CDR3 is TGCAGCGTTGAAGGAGGTCGGGGCACAGATACGCAGTATTTT. Its protein product is CSVEGGRGTDTQYF.

The chain links TRBV19 to TRBJ2-1, with TRBD2 matching over 8 bases. Unmatched junction bases numbered 16, after V lost 6 bases and J lost 9 bases. Germline V gene sequence: CDR1 LNHDA, CDR2 SQIVND (reference sequence). The length of the CDR3 is 16 residues. DNA for the CDR3: TGTGCCAGTAGATTGGGGGGGGGTAGCGGGGTCGGTGAGCAGTTCTTC. Protein: CASRLGGGSGVGEQFF.

CDR3 region: CASTGGQETQYF. The CDR3 DNA reads as TGTGCCAGCACGGGGGGACAAGAGACCCAGTACTTC. The rearrangement links TRBV28 to TRBJ2-5; 7 nucleotides agree with TRBD2. The CDR3 has 12 amino acids. The V segment lost 7 bases and the J segment 2 bases; nucleotides outside the gene matches: 1. The V gene's germline CDR1 is MDHEN and CDR2 SYDVKM.

The V call is TRBV4-2, the J call TRBJ2-7; D is ambiguous. Germline V gene sequence: CDR1 LGHNA, CDR2 YNFKEQ. V lost 0 bases and J lost 3, with 18 bases in between. The CDR3 has 17 amino acids. CDR3 amino acids: CASSQDVSAQPLYEQYF. CDR3 DNA: TGTGCCAGCAGCCAAGACGTCAGTGCCCAACCCCTCTACGAGCAGTACTTC.

The chain's CDR3 is CASSYRGNQPQHF. CDR3 nucleotide sequence: TGTGCCAGTAGTTACAGGGGTAATCAGCCCCAGCATTTT. The J gene is TRBJ1-5, the V gene TRBV19; 7 bases agree with TRBD1. CDR3 length: 13 amino acids. V was clipped by 5 bases and J by 4 bases; unmatched bases: 2. Germline V CDR1 and CDR2: LNHDA, SQIVND (reference sequence).

This clone was recorded once. The chain recombines TRBV7-8 with TRBJ2-7; D is unclear. The V gene's germline CDR1 is SGHVS and CDR2 FQNEAQ. This CDR3 spans 15 amino acids. V lost 0 bases to trimming and J lost 3 bases, with 12 bases between them. CDR3 bases: TGTGCCAGCAGCTTAGCGTTGAGAGGAGTCTACGAGCAGTACTTC. Amino acid sequence: CASSLALRGVYEQYF. Complete variable domain (other parts from reference TRBV7-8 and TRBJ2-7): GAGVSQSPRYKVAKRGQDVALRCDPISGHVSLFWYQQALGQGPEFLTYFQNEAQLDKSGLPSDRFFAERPEGSVSTLKIQRTQQEDSAVYLCASSLALRGVYEQYFGPGTRLTVT.

The chain joins TRBV5-6 to TRBJ2-7, with 9 bases identical to TRBD1. Germline CDR1 is SGHDT and CDR2 is YYEEEE. This CDR3 region has 15 residues. The V gene end was trimmed by 3 bases and the J gene end by 7 bases; junction bases not matched to a gene: 11. The CDR3 protein is CASSSRTGDHGEQYF. The CDR3 DNA follows: TGTGCCAGCAGCTCCCGGACAGGGGACCACGGGGAGCAGTACTTC.

V usage is TRBV7-9 and J usage is TRBJ2-7; 9 positions match TRBD2. The junction had 3 bases not matched to a gene; V was cut back by 6 bases and J by 3 bases. CDR3 length equals 13 residues. Germline V gene data show CDR1 as SEHNR and CDR2 as FQNEAQ (reference sequence). In DNA, the CDR3 is TGTGCCAGCAGGCGGGAGGGGGGCTACGAGCAGTACTTC. Its translation is CASRREGGYEQYF.

This chain connects TRBV27 to TRBJ1-1, with a tentative D call TRBD1 (5 bases). V was clipped by 3 bases and J by 0 bases, with 8 bases between them. This CDR3 region has 14 residues. Per the germline V gene, CDR1 is MNHEY and CDR2 is SMNVEV (reference sequence). The CDR3 coding sequence is TGTGCCAGCAGTTTCGGGGGAATGAACACTGAAGCTTTCTTT. Amino acids: CASSFGGMNTEAFF.

V usage is TRBV30 and J usage is TRBJ1-2, with no clear D. The V gene's germline CDR1 is GTSNPN and CDR2 SVGIG (reference sequence). This CDR3 spans 12 amino acids. Trimming removed 5 bases at V and 6 bases at J, with 13 bases between. The CDR3 region is CAWLLEQDGYTF. As DNA, the CDR3 is TGTGCCTGGTTGCTTGAGCAGGATGGCTACACCTTC.

The chain couples TRBV18 to TRBJ2-7, with 7 nucleotides matching TRBD2. The V gene end was trimmed by 0 bases and the J gene end by 0 bases; junction bases not matched to a gene: 8. The CDR3 runs 17 residues. The germline V gene encodes CDR1 KGHSH and CDR2 LQKENI. In nucleotides, the CDR3 is TGTGCCAGCTCACCACCGATGGCTAGCGGAAGCTCCTACGAGCAGTACTTC. Protein sequence: CASSPPMASGSSYEQYF.

This chain joins TRBV4-2 and TRBJ2-1; D gene unclear. Germline V lookup: CDR1 LGHNA, CDR2 YNFKEQ. CDR3 length: 14 amino acids. V was clipped by 0 bases and J by 11 bases, with 14 bases between them. CDR3 protein: CASSQDRKSQQQFF. For the CDR3, the DNA is TGTGCCAGCAGCCAAGATCGAAAGAGTCAACAGCAGTTCTTC.

This clone was detected a few times. V and J are TRBV28 and TRBJ2-2; TRBD2 matches at 12 bases. The CDR3 consists of 16 residues. V was clipped by 3 bases and J by 5 bases; unmatched bases: 4. Germline V lookup: CDR1 MDHEN, CDR2 SYDVKM. CDR3 DNA: TGTGCCAGCAGTTTTTGGACTAGCGGGACTACCGGGGAGCTGTTTTTT. It translates to CASSFWTSGTTGELFF.

The V gene is TRBV14, the J gene TRBJ2-2, with D unresolved. Trimming shortened V by 4 bases and J by 0 bases, and 15 bases separated the two germline ends. CDR1 and CDR2 (germline): SGHDN, FVKESK. CDR3 size: 17 residues. CDR3: CASSLAWLVPNTGELFF. In DNA, the CDR3 is TGTGCCAGCAGCCTAGCCTGGCTAGTTCCGAACACCGGGGAGCTGTTTTTT.

The chain is built from TRBV28 and TRBJ1-2; 7 positions match TRBD1. The V gene's germline CDR1 is MDHEN and CDR2 SYDVKM. Trimming removed 4 bases from V and 8 bases from J; junction bases left unmatched: 13. CDR3 size: 15 residues. This chain's CDR3 is CASSSLGQVDSGYTF. In DNA form, the CDR3 reads TGTGCCAGCAGTTCCCTTGGACAGGTCGACTCCGGCTACACCTTC.

This chain links TRBV5-4 with TRBJ2-2; 7 bases map to TRBD2. CDR1 and CDR2 (germline): SGHNT, YYREEE (reference sequence). J lost 6 bases, V lost 5 bases, and 13 bases had no gene match. CDR3 length: 16 residues. CDR3 DNA: TGTGCCAGCAGGGGCTCCGGGACTAACCTCCCCGGGGAGCTGTTTTTT. The encoded protein is CASRGSGTNLPGELFF.

The CDR3 loop is CASSESGTGGRGELFF. The CDR3 nucleotides read TGTGCCAGCAGTGAATCGGGGACAGGGGGCAGGGGGGAGCTGTTTTTT. This sequence joins TRBV25-1 and TRBJ2-2; 12 nucleotides line up with TRBD1. Trimming at V came to 1 base and at J to 8 bases, leaving 5 bases not matched to a gene. The CDR3 totals 16 residues. Germline assignment: CDR1 MGHDK and CDR2 SYGVNS.